The 27 T cell receptor beta chains listed next were all sequenced from one sample in a study of PD-1 blockade in classical Hodgkin lymphoma. TCRdb's copy holds only in-frame clones and misses some; the assay was immunoSEQ multiplex PCR. The table lists tens of thousands of clones, about 80% of them singletons. Documented time point: cycle 4 day 1 (C4D1), after more than five weeks of nivolumab. All patients relapsed after autologous stem cell transplantation, and brentuximab vedotin exposure varied. The sequencing here drew on peripheral blood mononuclear cells (PBMCs), taken before the fourth cycle of nivolumab. These receptors were obtained from a human donor with classical Hodgkin lymphoma.

The gene calls are TRBV10-1 and TRBJ2-3, with 7 bases lining up with TRBD2. Germline V CDR1 and CDR2: WNHNN, SYGVQD (reference sequence). CDR3 length: 14 residues. The J segment lost 2 bases and the V segment lost 5 bases, leaving 4 bases of the junction unmatched. CDR3 DNA sequence: TGCGCCAGCAGTAAAGCGGGGTTCACAGATACGCAGTATTTT. Its protein product is CASSKAGFTDTQYF.

The chain links TRBV4-3 to TRBJ2-3; 15 nucleotides align to TRBD2. The germline V gene encodes CDR1 LGHNA and CDR2 YSLEER. With V trimmed by 8 bases and J by 3 bases, 3 bases remained unmatched. This CDR3 comprises 15 residues. The CDR3 reads CASGLAGGETDTQYF. In nucleotides, the CDR3 is TGCGCCAGCGGACTAGCGGGGGGGGAGACAGATACGCAGTATTTT.

The chain is built from TRBV6-5 and TRBJ1-2; a possible D gene is TRBD1 (6 bases). This CDR3 has 12 residues. Germline V gene lookup returns CDR1 MNHEY and CDR2 SVGAGI. Trimming left V 8 bases short and J 2 bases short, with 9 bases between. CDR3 sequence: CASVGHNYGYTF. CDR3 DNA sequence: TGTGCCAGCGTGGGACACAACTATGGCTACACCTTC.

The chain has TRBV10-3 and TRBJ2-3; 8 bases map to TRBD2. V was pared by 10 bases and J by 7 bases, with 13 bases of the junction left unmatched. The CDR3 runs to 14 residues. Germline V gene data show CDR1 as ENHRY and CDR2 as SYGVKD. CDR3 in amino acids: CATDLAGTTHTQYF. Written as DNA, the CDR3 is TGTGCCACCGATTTAGCGGGAACAACTCATACGCAGTATTTT.

V usage is TRBV7-8 and J usage is TRBJ2-3; D gene unclear. This CDR3 has 11 residues. Germline V CDR1 and CDR2: SGHVS, FQNEAQ. V lost 5 bases and J 5 bases, leaving 5 bases between the germline ends. The DNA for the CDR3 is TGTGCCAGCAGCATAGGAGATACGCAGTATTTT. This encodes CASSIGDTQYF.

V and J are TRBV7-9 and TRBJ2-1; TRBD1 matches 7 bases. V shed 5 bases and J 7 bases; nucleotides not matched to a gene: 8. The germline gives CDR1 SEHNR, CDR2 FQNEAQ (reference sequence). CDR3 length: 14 residues. CDR3 sequence (DNA): TGTGCCAGCAGCGTAGGGGGCTCTGGGAATGAGCAGTTCTTC. Residues: CASSVGGSGNEQFF.

This clone is a singleton in its sample. This chain links TRBV10-3 with TRBJ2-7; 10 bases align to TRBD1. The CDR3 totals 15 residues. J gave up 3 bases and V 6 bases, and 8 bases lay outside the gene matches. Looked up from germline, CDR1 is ENHRY and CDR2 is SYGVKD. The CDR3 coding sequence is TGTGCCATCAGGGCTCTGGGGGACAGGGGCTACGAGCAGTACTTC. Its translation is CAIRALGDRGYEQYF.

The chain combines TRBV6-5 with TRBJ2-7, with D perhaps matching TRBD1 or TRBD2 (5 bases each). This CDR3 contains 13 residues. Trimming removed 5 bases from V and 3 bases from J, with 11 bases in between. The germline CDR1 and CDR2 sequences are MNHEY and SVGAGI. The CDR3 sequence is CASSGDRDYEQYF. The DNA of the CDR3 is TGTGCCAGCAGTGGGGACCGAGACTACGAGCAGTACTTC.

The V and J genes are TRBV7-9 and TRBJ1-4; no reliable D call. The CDR3 consists of 15 residues. The germline V gene encodes CDR1 SEHNR and CDR2 FQNEAQ (reference sequence). Deletions cut 3 bases from V and 0 bases from J, with 8 bases between. The CDR3 bases are TGTGCCAGCAGCTTTGGAGTCTCAACTAATGAAAAACTGTTTTTT. Amino acid sequence: CASSFGVSTNEKLFF. The variable domain in full, completed from reference TRBV7-9 and TRBJ1-4, reads DTGVSQNPRHKITKRGQNVTFRCDPISEHNRLYWYRQTLGQGPEFLTYFQNEAQLEKSRLLSDRFSAERPKGSFSTLEIQRTEQGDSAMYLCASSFGVSTNEKLFFGSGTQLSVL.

The chain employs TRBV30 and TRBJ2-7; the D gene could be TRBD1 or TRBD2 (5 bases each). CDR3 length: 11 amino acids. The germline CDR1 and CDR2 sequences are GTSNPN and SVGIG (reference sequence). V lost 3 bases and J lost 2, with 5 bases in between. CDR3 sequence (DNA): TGTGCCTGGAGGGGGGCCTACGAGCAGTACTTC. It codes for CAWRGAYEQYF.

The V and J genes are TRBV7-2 and TRBJ1-1; the match to TRBD1 covers 9 bases. The CDR3 sequence is 14 residues long. The germline CDR1 and CDR2 sequences are SGHTA and FQGNSA. V was pared by 4 bases and J by 5 bases, with 5 bases of the junction left unmatched. This chain's CDR3 is CASSSQGAGTEAFF. The CDR3 nucleotides read TGTGCCAGCAGCTCACAGGGGGCTGGTACTGAAGCTTTCTTT.

The chain recombines TRBV19 with TRBJ1-1; D is ambiguous. In germline, CDR1 is LNHDA, CDR2 SQIVND (reference sequence). Trimming left V 6 bases short and J 1 base short, with 9 bases between. This CDR3 is 13 amino acids long. CDR3 region: CASRITRNTEAFF. The CDR3 coding sequence is TGTGCCAGTAGAATTACCAGGAACACTGAAGCTTTCTTT.

This clone has just a few counts. The chain employs TRBV15 and TRBJ2-1; D is tentatively TRBD1 or TRBD2 (6 bases each). CDR1 is LNHNV and CDR2 is YYDKDF in the germline V gene (reference sequence). The length of the CDR3 is 12 residues. The V end was cut by 4 bases, the J end by 10 bases, with 11 bases between. The chain's CDR3 is CATSKGGGEQFF. The CDR3, as DNA: TGTGCCACCAGCAAGGGGGGTGGGGAGCAGTTCTTC.

The V gene is TRBV21-1, the J gene TRBJ2-1. TRBV21-1 is recorded as a pseudogene. CDR3 length equals 15 residues. The CDR3 sequence is CASSKDGTSYNEQFF. As DNA, the CDR3 is TGTGCCAGCAGCAAGGATGGAACCTCCTACAATGAGCAGTTCTTC.

J is TRBJ2-7 and V is TRBV2; 7 bases line up with TRBD1. CDR3 length equals 13 residues. CDR1 is SNHLY and CDR2 is FYNNEI in the germline V gene. V lost 8 bases to trimming and J lost 0 bases; unmatched junction nucleotides: 4. The CDR3 reads CASGQEISYEQYF. In nucleotides, the CDR3 is TGTGCCAGCGGACAGGAGATCTCCTACGAGCAGTACTTC.

The rearrangement uses TRBV27 and TRBJ2-5, with D hard to call. The CDR3 runs 12 residues. V was cut by 7 bases and J by 7 bases, with 13 bases left in between. Germline lookup yields CDR1 MNHEY and CDR2 SMNVEV (reference sequence). This CDR3 is CASTDLIGTQYF. CDR3 nucleotides: TGTGCCAGCACCGACCTCATCGGGACCCAGTACTTC.

This clone was counted only a few times. J is TRBJ1-2 and V is TRBV19, with 12 bases aligning to TRBD1. Trimming took 5 bases from V and 8 from J; bases not matched to a gene: 12. Germline-derived CDR1 and CDR2 are LNHDA and SQIVND (reference sequence). The CDR3 loop spans 16 amino acids. The CDR3: CASSRRVGQGANGYTF. In DNA form, the CDR3 reads TGTGCCAGTAGTCGCCGGGTGGGACAGGGGGCGAACGGCTACACCTTC.

This rearrangement joins TRBV19 to TRBJ2-7, with unresolved D. Trimming pared 4 bases from V and 2 bases from J, leaving 9 bases between. Germline CDR1 is LNHDA and CDR2 is SQIVND (reference sequence). This CDR3 has 13 residues. CDR3 residues: CASSTVRAYEQYF. CDR3 coding DNA: TGTGCCAGTAGTACGGTGAGAGCCTACGAGCAGTACTTC.

The chain combines TRBV5-6 with TRBJ2-2; D is ambiguous. The CDR3 extends over 15 amino acids. The V and J ends lost 4 bases and 4 bases respectively, with 14 bases between them. CDR1 is SGHDT and CDR2 is YYEEEE in the germline V gene. CDR3 in amino acids: CASSPLGPTTGELFF. CDR3 nucleotides: TGTGCCAGCAGCCCCCTAGGACCGACCACCGGGGAGCTGTTTTTT.

This clone has only a few counts. The genes are TRBV5-1 and TRBJ1-5; 8 bases line up with TRBD1. The V segment lost 0 bases and the J segment 3 bases; nucleotides outside the gene matches: 2. Looked up from germline, CDR1 is SGHRS and CDR2 is YFSETQ. The CDR3 runs 15 residues. The CDR3 DNA reads TGCGCCAGCAGCTTGGGGACAGGGTACAATCAGCCCCAGCATTTT. As protein: CASSLGTGYNQPQHF.

The chain is built from TRBV9 and TRBJ2-5; 8 bases match TRBD1. V lost 4 bases and J lost 4; bases outside the gene matches: 9. The CDR3 loop spans 15 amino acids. CDR1 is SGDLS and CDR2 is YYNGEE in the germline V gene. CDR3 in amino acids: CASSRIGTGGETQYF. The CDR3 DNA reads as TGTGCCAGCAGCAGGATCGGGACAGGCGGAGAGACCCAGTACTTC.

This clone was observed a handful of times. The chain carries TRBV6-1 and TRBJ1-5, with TRBD1 as a possible D gene (6 bases). Germline CDR1 and CDR2: MNHNS and SASEGT. This CDR3 has 14 amino acids. V shed 7 bases and J shed 9 bases, with 19 bases lying between them. The CDR3 DNA reads TGTGCCAGCACCCAAGGGGGTTTCCGAGGGCCCCAGCATTTT. It codes for CASTQGGFRGPQHF.

This chain joins TRBV6-1 and TRBJ1-1; 7 nucleotides agree with TRBD1. Trimming removed 2 bases from V and 0 bases from J; junction bases left unmatched: 3. Germline CDR1 is MNHNS and CDR2 is SASEGT. The CDR3 length is 15 residues. This CDR3 is CASSEPQGVNTEAFF. The DNA for the CDR3 is TGTGCCAGCAGTGAACCCCAGGGGGTGAACACTGAAGCTTTCTTT.

For the CDR3, the DNA is TGTGCCAGCAGCTTATTGGGGGCCCTTAATCAGCCCCAGCATTTT. It translates to CASSLLGALNQPQHF. The chain uses TRBV7-2 and TRBJ1-5, with D possibly TRBD1 on 6 matching bases. Germline CDR1 and CDR2: SGHTA and FQGNSA. Trimming left V 2 bases short and J 4 bases short, with 12 bases between. CDR3 length: 15 amino acids.

This clone was seen only once. This chain joins TRBV7-3 and TRBJ2-5; TRBD2 agrees at 13 bases. Germline V CDR1 and CDR2: SGHTA, FQGTGA. The CDR3 is made up of 16 amino acids. The junction had 8 bases not matched to a gene; V was cut back by 5 bases and J by 5 bases. The CDR3 here is CASSRTSGGIAETQYF. CDR3 coding DNA: TGTGCCAGCAGCAGGACTAGCGGGGGTATTGCGGAGACCCAGTACTTC.

The chain's CDR3 is CASSRGRGSGELFF. CDR3 bases: TGTGCCAGCAGCCGAGGACGGGGATCCGGGGAGCTGTTTTTT. J is TRBJ2-2 and V is TRBV7-2; D might be TRBD2 (5 bases). The CDR3 consists of 14 residues. The germline V gene encodes CDR1 SGHTA and CDR2 FQGNSA. Trimming pared 5 bases from V and 6 bases from J, leaving 13 bases between.

This chain uses TRBV5-1 with TRBJ2-5; D unclear. Looked up from germline, CDR1 is SGHRS and CDR2 is YFSETQ. Trimming cost V 2 bases and J 5 bases, with 13 bases left between them. This CDR3 is built from 14 residues. CDR3 bases: TGCGCCAGCAGCTTCTCCGGACCAAGGGAGACCCAGTACTTC. Translated: CASSFSGPRETQYF.